This T cell receptor beta chain came from a study of T cells of healthy individuals. TCRdb re-called the 5' RACE reads with MiXCR, one entry per CDR3 protein. Seen here are 40,000 to 65,000 distinct CDR3 sequences, 14% to 15% observed once, and the top ten hold about 16%. Germline assignment: CDR1 MNHNS and CDR2 SASEGT. V was clipped by 1 base and J by 5 bases; unmatched bases: 7. This CDR3 region has 15 residues. This clonotype was recorded at least ten times. This sequence joins TRBV6-1 and TRBJ2-7, with 8 bases aligning to TRBD1. This TCR derives from a human donor in good health. The CDR3 region is CASSEVQGARNEQYF. For the CDR3, the DNA is TGTGCCAGCAGTGAAGTTCAGGGGGCAAGGAACGAGCAGTACTTC.